The present entry profiles one T cell receptor (beta chain) with its context. TCRdb's table, derived via immunoSEQ multiplex PCR, lists solely in-frame clones and lacks some. The sample includes 120,000 to 150,000 clones, 91% seen only once; the top ten take about 3.2%. This specimen belongs to a study of control samples from healthy donors and cancer patients. There are 15 residues in the CDR3. Trimming at V came to 5 bases and at J to 3 bases, leaving 10 bases not matched to a gene. In germline, CDR1 is SQVTM, CDR2 ANQGSEA. The sequence came from a man younger than 45 in good health. The V gene is TRBV29-1, the J gene TRBJ1-2; 9 bases line up with TRBD1. The sequencing input was blood. The CDR3 loop reads CSVTLSGQGYYGYTF. The CDR3 DNA reads TGCAGCGTTACCCTCTCTGGACAGGGGTACTATGGCTACACCTTC. The full variable domain, its missing parts supplied by reference TRBV29-1 and TRBJ1-2, is SAVISQKPSRDICQRGTSLTIQCQVDSQVTMMFWYRQQPGQSLTLIATANQGSEATYESGFVIDKFPISRPNLTFSTLTVSNMSPEDSSIYLCSVTLSGQGYYGYTFGSGTRLTVV.